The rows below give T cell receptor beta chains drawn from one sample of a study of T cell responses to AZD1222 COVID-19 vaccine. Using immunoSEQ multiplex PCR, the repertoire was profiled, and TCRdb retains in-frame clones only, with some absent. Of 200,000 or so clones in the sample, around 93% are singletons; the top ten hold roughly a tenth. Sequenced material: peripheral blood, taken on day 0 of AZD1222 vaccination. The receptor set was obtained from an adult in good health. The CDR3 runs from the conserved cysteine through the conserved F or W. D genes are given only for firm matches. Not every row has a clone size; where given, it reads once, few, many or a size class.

CASSPSGSPTQYF | TGTGCCAGCAGCCCCTCCGGGTCCCCGACGCAGTATTTT | TRBV7-9 | - | TRBJ2-3 | -
CASSARRGSAEAFF | TGTGCCAGCAGTGCACGGCGGGGTTCTGCTGAAGCTTTCTTT | TRBV6-4 | - | TRBJ1-1 | few
CASSNCQSAKNIQYF | TGTGCCAGCAGCAATTGCCAGTCCGCCAAAAACATTCAGTACTTC | TRBV21-1 | - | TRBJ2-4 | -
CASRTGLTNEKLFF | TGTGCCAGCAGAACAGGGTTAACTAATGAAAAACTGTTTTTT | TRBV28 | - | TRBJ1-4 | -
CASSVMDRTDTQYF | TGTGCCAGCAGCGTCATGGACCGGACAGATACGCAGTATTTT | TRBV9 | - | TRBJ2-3 | -
CASSPKSQGAQAFF | TGTGCCAGCAGCCCAAAGTCACAGGGGGCGCAAGCTTTCTTT | TRBV7-9 | TRBD1 | TRBJ1-1 | -
CASRKEGMNTEAFF | TGCGCCAGCAGGAAAGAGGGGATGAACACTGAAGCTTTCTTT | TRBV10-2 | - | TRBJ1-1 | -
CAWSGGGDNEQFF | TGTGCCTGGAGCGGAGGAGGAGACAATGAGCAGTTCTTC | TRBV30 | - | TRBJ2-1 | -
CASSSLAGLAKNIQYF | TGTGCCAGCAGTTCCCTTGCCGGGCTAGCCAAAAACATTCAGTACTTC | TRBV28 | - | TRBJ2-4 | -
CASRSGLFNEKLFF | TGTGCCAGCAGATCGGGACTGTTTAATGAAAAACTGTTTTTT | TRBV28 | - | TRBJ1-4 | once
CASSVGTGGVDTQYF | TGTGCCAGCAGCGTCGGGACAGGGGGCGTAGATACGCAGTATTTT | TRBV5-5 | TRBD1 | TRBJ2-3 | -